Below, one TCR beta chain is given with its context. Clones were sequenced by immunoSEQ multiplex PCR, and TCRdb holds only the in-frame ones, with some missing. The sample records approximately 11,000 clones, around 94% being singletons. The CDR3 has 16 amino acids. With V trimmed by 7 bases and J by 0 bases, 10 bases remained unmatched. CDR1 is SGHRS, CDR2 YFSETQ, per germline. The data were taken from a study of technical replicates of blood from several donors. The chain joins TRBV5-1 to TRBJ1-1; 9 bases agree with TRBD1. The clonotype comes from a human donor in good health. Sequenced sample: PBMCs. CDR3 sequence: CASAGTGLSMNTEAFF. CDR3 coding DNA: TGCGCCAGCGCCGGGACAGGGCTGAGCATGAACACTGAAGCTTTCTTT.